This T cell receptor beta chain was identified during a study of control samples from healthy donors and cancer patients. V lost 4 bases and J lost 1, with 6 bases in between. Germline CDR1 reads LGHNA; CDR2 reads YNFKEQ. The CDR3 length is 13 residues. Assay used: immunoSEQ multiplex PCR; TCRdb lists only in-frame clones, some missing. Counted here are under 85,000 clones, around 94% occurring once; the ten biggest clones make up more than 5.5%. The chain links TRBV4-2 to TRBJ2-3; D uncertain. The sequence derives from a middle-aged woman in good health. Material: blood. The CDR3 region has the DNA TGTGCCAGCAGCCGCGCTGGCACAGATACGCAGTATTTT. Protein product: CASSRAGTDTQYF.